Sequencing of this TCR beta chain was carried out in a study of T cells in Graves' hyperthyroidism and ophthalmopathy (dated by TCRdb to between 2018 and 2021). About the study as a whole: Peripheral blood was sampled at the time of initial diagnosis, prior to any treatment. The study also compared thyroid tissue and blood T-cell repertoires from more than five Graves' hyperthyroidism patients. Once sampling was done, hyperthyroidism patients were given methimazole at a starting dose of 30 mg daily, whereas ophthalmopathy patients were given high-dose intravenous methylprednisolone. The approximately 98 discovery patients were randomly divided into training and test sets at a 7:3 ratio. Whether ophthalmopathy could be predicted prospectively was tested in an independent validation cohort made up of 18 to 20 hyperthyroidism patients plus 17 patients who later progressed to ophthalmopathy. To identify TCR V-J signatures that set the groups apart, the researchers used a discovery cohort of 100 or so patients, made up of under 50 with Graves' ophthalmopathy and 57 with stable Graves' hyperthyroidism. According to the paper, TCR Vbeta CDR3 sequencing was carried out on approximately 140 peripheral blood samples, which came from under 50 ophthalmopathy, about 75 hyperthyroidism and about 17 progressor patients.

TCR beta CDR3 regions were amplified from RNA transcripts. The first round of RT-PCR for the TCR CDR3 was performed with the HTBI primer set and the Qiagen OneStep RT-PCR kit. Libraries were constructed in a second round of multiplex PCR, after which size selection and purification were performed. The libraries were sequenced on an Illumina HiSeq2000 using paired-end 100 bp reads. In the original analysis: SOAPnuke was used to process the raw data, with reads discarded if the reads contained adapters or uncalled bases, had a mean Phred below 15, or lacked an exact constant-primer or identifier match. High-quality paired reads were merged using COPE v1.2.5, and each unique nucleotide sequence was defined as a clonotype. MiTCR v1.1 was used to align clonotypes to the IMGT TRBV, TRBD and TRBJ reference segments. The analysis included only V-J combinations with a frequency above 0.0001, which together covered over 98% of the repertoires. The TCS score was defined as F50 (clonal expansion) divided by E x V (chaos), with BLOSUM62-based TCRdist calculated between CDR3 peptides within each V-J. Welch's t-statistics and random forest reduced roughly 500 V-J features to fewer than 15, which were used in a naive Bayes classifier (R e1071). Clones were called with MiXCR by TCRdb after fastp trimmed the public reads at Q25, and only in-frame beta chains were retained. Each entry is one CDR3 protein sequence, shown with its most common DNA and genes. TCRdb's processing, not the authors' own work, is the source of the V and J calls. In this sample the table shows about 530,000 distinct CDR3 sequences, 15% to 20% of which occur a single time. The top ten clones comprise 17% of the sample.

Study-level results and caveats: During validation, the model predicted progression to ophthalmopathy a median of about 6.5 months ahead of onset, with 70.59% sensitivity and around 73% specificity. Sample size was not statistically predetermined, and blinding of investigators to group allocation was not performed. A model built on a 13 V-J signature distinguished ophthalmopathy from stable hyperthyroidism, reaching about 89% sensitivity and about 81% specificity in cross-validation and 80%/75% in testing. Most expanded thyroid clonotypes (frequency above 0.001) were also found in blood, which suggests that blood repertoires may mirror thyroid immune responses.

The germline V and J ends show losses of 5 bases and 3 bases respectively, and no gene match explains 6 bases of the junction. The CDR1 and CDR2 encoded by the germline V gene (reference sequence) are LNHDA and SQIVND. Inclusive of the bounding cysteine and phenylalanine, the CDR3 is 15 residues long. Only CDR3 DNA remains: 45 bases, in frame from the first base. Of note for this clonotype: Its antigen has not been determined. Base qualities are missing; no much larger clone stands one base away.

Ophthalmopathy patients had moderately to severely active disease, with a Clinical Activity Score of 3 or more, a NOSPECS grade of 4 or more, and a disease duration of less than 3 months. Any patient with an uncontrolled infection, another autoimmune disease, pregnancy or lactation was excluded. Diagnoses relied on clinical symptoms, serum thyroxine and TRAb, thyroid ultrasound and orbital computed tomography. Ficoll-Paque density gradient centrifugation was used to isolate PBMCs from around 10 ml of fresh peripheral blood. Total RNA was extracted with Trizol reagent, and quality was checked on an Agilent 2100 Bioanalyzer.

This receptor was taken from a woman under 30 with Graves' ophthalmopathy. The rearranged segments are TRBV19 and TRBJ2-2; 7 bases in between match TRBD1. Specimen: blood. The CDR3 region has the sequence CASSSTGAYTGELFF. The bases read TGTGCCAGTAGTTCAACAGGGGCTTACACCGGGGAGCTGTTTTTT.